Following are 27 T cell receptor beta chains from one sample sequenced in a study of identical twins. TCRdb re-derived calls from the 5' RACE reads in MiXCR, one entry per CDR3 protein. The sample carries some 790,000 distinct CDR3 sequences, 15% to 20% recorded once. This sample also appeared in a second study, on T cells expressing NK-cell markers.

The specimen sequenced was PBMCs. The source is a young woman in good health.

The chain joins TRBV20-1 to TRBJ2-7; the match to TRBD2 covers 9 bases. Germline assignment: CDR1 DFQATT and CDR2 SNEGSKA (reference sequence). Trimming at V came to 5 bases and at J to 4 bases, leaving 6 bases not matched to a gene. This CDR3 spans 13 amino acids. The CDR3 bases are TGCAGTGCTTCCCTAGCGGGACGGTACGAGCAGTACTTC. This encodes CSASLAGRYEQYF.

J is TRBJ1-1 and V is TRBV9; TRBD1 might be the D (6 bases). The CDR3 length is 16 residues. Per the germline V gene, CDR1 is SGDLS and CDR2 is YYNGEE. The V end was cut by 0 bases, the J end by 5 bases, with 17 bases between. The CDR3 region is CASSVVQGFDTTEAFF. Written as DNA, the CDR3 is TGTGCCAGCAGCGTAGTACAGGGATTTGATACGACTGAAGCTTTCTTT.

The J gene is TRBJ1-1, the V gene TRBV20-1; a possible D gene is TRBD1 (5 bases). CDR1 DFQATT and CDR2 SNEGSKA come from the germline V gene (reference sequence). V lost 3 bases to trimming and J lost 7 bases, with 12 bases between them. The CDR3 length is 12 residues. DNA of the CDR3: TGCAGTGCTAGCAGACAGCGCAGTGAAGCTTTCTTT. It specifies CSASRQRSEAFF.

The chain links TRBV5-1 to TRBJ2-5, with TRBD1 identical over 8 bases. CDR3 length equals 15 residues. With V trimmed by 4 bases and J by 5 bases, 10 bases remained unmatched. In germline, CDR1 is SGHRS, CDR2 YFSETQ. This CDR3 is CASSLFEDRGETQYF. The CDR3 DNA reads TGCGCCAGCAGCCTCTTTGAAGACAGGGGCGAGACCCAGTACTTC.

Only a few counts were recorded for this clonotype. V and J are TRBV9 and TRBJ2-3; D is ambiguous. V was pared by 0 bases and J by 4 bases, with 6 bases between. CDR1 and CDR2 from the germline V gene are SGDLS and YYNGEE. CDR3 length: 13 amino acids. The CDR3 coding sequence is TGTGCCAGCAGCGTAGGGCCCTCAGATACGCAGTATTTT. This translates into CASSVGPSDTQYF.

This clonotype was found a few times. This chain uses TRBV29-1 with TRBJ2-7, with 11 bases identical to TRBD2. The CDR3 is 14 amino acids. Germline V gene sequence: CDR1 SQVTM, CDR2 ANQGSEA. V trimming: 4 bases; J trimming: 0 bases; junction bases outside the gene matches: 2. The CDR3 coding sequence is TGCAGCGTTGTTACTAGCGGGAGCTCCTACGAGCAGTACTTC. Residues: CSVVTSGSSYEQYF.

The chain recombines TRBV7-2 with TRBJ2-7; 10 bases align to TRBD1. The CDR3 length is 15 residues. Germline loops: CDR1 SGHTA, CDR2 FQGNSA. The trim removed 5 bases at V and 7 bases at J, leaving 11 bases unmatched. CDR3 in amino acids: CASSPTGTGVREQYF. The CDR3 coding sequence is TGTGCCAGCAGCCCCACCGGGACAGGGGTAAGGGAGCAGTACTTC.

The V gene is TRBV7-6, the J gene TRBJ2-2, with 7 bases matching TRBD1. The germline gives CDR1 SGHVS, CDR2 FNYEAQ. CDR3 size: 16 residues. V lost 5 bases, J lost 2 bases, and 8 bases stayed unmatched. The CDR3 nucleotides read TGTGCCAGCAGCAGCCGACAGGGATACAACACCGGGGAGCTGTTTTTT. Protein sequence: CASSSRQGYNTGELFF.

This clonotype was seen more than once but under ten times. In DNA, the CDR3 is TGCAGTGCTAGAACTCCGGGAGGAGTGAACACTGAAGCTTTCTTT. It is translated as CSARTPGGVNTEAFF. The rearrangement joins TRBV20-1 to TRBJ1-1, with D hard to call. Trimming left V 2 bases short and J 0 bases short, with 13 bases between. Per the germline V gene, CDR1 is DFQATT and CDR2 is SNEGSKA (reference sequence). The CDR3 has 15 amino acids.

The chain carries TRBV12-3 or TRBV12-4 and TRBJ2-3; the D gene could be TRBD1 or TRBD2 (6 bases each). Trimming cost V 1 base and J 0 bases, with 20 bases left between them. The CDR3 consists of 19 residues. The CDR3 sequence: CASSLGGGGTFISTDTQYF. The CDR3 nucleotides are TGTGCCAGCAGTTTAGGTGGAGGGGGGACCTTCATTAGCACAGATACGCAGTATTTT.

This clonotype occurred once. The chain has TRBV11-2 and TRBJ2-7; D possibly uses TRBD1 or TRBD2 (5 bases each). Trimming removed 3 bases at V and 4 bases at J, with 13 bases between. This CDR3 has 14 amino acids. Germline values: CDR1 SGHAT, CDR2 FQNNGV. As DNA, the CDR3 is TGTGCCAGCAGCTTTTCTGGGACGCAATACGAGCAGTACTTC. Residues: CASSFSGTQYEQYF.

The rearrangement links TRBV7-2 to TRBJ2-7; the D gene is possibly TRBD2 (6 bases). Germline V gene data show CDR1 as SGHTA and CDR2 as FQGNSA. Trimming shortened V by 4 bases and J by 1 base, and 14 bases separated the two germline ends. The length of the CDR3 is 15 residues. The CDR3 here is CASSSRALASYEQYF. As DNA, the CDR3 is TGTGCCAGCAGCTCCCGGGCACTAGCTTCCTACGAGCAGTACTTC.

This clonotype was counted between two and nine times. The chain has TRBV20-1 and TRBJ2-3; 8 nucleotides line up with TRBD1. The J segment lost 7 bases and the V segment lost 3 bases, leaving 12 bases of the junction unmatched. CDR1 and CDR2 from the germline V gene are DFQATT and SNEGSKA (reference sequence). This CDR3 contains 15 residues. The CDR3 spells CSARDRDRSFHTQYF. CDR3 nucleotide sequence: TGCAGTGCTAGGGACCGGGACAGGTCCTTCCATACGCAGTATTTT.

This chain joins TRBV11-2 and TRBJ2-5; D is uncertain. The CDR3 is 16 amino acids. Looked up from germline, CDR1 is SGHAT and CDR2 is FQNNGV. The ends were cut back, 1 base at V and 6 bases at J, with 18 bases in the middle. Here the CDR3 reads CASSLGPDVVGKTQYF. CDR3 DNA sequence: TGTGCCAGCAGCTTAGGTCCGGACGTCGTGGGGAAGACCCAGTACTTC.

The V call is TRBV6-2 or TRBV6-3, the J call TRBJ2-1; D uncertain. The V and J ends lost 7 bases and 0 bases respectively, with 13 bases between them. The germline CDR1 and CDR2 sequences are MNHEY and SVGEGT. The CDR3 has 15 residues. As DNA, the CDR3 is TGTGCCAGCACCCGGCCGAGTAGCTCCTACAATGAGCAGTTCTTC. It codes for CASTRPSSSYNEQFF.

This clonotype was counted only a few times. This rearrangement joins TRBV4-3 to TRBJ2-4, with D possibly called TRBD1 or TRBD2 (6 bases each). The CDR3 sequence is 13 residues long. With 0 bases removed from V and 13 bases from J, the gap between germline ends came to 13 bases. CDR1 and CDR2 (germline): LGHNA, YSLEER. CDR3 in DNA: TGCGCCAGCAGCCAAGATACGGGGGCAGTCCAGTACTTC. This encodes CASSQDTGAVQYF.

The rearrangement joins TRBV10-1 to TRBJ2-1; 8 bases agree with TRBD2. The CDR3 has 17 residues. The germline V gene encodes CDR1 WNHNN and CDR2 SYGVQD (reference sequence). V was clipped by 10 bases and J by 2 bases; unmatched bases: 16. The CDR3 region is CATPLGLTSGPYNEQFF. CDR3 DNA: TGCGCCACCCCTCTGGGCCTTACTAGCGGACCCTACAATGAGCAGTTCTTC.

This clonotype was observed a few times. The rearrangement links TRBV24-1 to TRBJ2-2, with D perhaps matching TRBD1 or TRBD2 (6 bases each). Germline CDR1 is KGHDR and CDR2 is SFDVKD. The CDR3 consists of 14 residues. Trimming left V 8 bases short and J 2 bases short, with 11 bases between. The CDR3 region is CATMGGPNTGELFF. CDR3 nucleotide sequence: TGTGCCACCATGGGGGGCCCTAACACCGGGGAGCTGTTTTTT.

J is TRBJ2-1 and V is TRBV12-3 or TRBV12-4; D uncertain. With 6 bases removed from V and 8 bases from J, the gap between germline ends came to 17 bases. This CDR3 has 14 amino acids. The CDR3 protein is CASSLSVGLYEQFF. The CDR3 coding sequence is TGTGCCAGCAGCCTCTCGGTTGGGCTTTATGAGCAGTTCTTC.

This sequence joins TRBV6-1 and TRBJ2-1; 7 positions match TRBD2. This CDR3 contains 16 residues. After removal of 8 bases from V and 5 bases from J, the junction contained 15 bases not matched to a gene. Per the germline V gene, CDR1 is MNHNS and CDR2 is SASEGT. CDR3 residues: CASSFFGGSLNNEQFF. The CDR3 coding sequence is TGTGCCAGCTCTTTTTTTGGCGGGAGTCTTAACAATGAGCAGTTCTTC.

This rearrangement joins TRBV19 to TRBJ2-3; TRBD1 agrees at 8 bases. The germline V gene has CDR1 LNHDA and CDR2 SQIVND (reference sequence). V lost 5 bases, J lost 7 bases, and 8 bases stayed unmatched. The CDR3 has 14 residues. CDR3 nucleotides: TGTGCCAGTAGTGGGGGACAGGCGGTAAATACGCAGTATTTT. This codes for CASSGGQAVNTQYF. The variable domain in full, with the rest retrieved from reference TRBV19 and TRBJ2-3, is DGGITQSPKYLFRKEGQNVTLSCEQNLNHDAMYWYRQDPGQGLRLIYYSQIVNDFQKGDIAEGYSVSREKKESFPLTVTSAQKNPTAFYLCASSGGQAVNTQYFGPGTRLTVL.

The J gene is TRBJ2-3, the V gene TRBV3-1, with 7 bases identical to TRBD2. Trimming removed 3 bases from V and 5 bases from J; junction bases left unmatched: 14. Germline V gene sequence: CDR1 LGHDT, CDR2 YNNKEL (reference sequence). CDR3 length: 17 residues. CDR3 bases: TGTGCCAGCAGCCAGGGTGGACGGGGACTACGAGAAGATACGCAGTATTTT. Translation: CASSQGGRGLREDTQYF.

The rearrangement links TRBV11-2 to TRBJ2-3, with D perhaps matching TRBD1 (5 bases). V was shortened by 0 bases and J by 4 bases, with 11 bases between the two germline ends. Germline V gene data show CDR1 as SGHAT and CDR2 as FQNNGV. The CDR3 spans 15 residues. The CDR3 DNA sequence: TGTGCCAGCAGCTTAGAACAGGCCGTCCCAGATACGCAGTATTTT. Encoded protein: CASSLEQAVPDTQYF. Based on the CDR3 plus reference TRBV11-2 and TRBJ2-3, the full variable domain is EAGVAQSPRYKIIEKRQSVAFWCNPISGHATLYWYQQILGQGPKLLIQFQNNGVVDDSQLPKDRFSAERLKGVDSTLKIQPAKLEDSAVYLCASSLEQAVPDTQYFGPGTRLTVL.

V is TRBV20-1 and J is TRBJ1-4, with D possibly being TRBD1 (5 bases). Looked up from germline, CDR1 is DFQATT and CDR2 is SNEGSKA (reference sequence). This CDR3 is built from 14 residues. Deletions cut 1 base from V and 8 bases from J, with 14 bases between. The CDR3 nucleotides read TGCAGTGCTAGAGGGGACCCTTGGGAGGAAAAACTGTTTTTT. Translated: CSARGDPWEEKLFF.

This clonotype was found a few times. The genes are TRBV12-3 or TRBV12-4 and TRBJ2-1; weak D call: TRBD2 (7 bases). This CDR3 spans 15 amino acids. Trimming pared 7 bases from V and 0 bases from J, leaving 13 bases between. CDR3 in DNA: TGTGCCAGCACCAAGGGGGGGAGCTCCTACAATGAGCAGTTCTTC. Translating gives CASTKGGSSYNEQFF.

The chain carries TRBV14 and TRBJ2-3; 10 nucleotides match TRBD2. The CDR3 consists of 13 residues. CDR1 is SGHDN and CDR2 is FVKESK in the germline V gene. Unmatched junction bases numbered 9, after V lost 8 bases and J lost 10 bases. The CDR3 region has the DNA TGTGCCAGCCGCAGCGGGGGGGCCGTTGCGCAGTATTTT. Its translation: CASRSGGAVAQYF.

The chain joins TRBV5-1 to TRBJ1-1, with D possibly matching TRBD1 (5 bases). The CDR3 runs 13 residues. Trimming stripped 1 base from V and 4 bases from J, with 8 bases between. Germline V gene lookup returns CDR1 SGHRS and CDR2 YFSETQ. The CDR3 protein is CASSLRGPTEAFF. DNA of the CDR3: TGCGCCAGCAGCTTGAGGGGCCCCACTGAAGCTTTCTTT. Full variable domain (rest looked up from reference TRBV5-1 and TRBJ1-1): KAGVTQTPRYLIKTRGQQVTLSCSPISGHRSVSWYQQTPGQGLQFLFEYFSETQRNKGNFPGRFSGRQFSNSRSEMNVSTLELGDSALYLCASSLRGPTEAFFGQGTRLTVV.